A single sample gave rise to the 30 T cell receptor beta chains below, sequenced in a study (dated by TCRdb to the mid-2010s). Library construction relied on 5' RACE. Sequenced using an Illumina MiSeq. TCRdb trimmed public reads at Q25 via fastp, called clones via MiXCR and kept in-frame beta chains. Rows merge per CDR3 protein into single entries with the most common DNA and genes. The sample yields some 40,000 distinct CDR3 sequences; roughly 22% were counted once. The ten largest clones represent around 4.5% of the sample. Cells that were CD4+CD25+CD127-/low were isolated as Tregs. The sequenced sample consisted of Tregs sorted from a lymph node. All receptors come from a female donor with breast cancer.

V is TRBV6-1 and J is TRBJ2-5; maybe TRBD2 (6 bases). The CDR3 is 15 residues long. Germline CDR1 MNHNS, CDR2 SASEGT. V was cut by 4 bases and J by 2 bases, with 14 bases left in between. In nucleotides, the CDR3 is TGTGCCAGCAGTGCTGGAGGGCAGGGACAAGAGACCCAGTACTTC. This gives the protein CASSAGGQGQETQYF.

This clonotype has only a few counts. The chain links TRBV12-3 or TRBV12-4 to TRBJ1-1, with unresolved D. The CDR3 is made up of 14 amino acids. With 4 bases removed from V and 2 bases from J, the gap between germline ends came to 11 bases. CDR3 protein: CASSYSGSNTEAFF. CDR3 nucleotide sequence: TGTGCCAGCAGTTATTCGGGAAGTAACACTGAAGCTTTCTTT.

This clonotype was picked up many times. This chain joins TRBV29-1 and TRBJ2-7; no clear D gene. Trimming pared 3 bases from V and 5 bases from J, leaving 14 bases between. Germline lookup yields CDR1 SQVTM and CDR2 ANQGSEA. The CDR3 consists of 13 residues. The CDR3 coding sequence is TGCAGCGTTGATAATCCAGCAGGTAACGAGCAGTACTTC. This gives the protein CSVDNPAGNEQYF.

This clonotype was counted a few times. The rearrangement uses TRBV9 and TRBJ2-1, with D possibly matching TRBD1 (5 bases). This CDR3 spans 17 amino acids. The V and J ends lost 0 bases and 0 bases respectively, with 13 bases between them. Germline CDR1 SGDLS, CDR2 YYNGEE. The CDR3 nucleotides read TGTGCCAGCAGCGTAGGACAGAGCATGAGCTCCTACAATGAGCAGTTCTTC. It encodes CASSVGQSMSSYNEQFF.

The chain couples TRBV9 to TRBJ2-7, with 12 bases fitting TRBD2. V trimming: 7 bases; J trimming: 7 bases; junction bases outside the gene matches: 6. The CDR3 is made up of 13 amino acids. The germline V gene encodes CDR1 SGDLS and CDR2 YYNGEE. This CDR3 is CASSDGLAGEQYF. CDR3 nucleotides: TGTGCCAGCTCCGACGGACTAGCGGGGGAGCAGTACTTC.

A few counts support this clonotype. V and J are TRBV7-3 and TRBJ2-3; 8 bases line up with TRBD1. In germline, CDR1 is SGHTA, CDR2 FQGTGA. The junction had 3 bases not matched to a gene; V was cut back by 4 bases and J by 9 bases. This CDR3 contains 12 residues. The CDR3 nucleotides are TGTGCCAGCAGCTCTGGACAGGGAACGCAGTATTTT. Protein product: CASSSGQGTQYF.

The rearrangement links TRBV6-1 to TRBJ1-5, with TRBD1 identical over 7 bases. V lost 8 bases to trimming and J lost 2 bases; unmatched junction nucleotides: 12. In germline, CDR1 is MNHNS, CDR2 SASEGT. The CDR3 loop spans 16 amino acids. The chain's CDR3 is CASGAEYRGGNQPQHF. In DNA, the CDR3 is TGTGCCAGCGGTGCGGAGTACAGGGGTGGCAATCAGCCCCAGCATTTT.

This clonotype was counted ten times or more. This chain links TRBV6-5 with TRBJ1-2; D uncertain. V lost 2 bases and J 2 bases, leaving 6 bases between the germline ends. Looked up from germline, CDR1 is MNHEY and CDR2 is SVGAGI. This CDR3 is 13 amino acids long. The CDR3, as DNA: TGTGCCAGCAGTTACGCCAAAAACTATGGCTACACCTTC. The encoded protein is CASSYAKNYGYTF.

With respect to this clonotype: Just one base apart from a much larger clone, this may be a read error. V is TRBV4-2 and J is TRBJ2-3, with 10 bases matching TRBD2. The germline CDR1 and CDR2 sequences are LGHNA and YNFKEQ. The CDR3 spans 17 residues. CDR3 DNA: TGTGCCAGCAGCCAAGCCACTAGCGGGGTGATCACAGGTACGCAGTATTTT. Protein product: CASSQATSGVITGTQYF.

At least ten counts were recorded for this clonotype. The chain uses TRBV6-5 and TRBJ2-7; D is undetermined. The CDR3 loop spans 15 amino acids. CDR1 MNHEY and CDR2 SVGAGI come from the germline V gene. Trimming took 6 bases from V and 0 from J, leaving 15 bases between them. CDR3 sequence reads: CASREGSVTSYEQYF. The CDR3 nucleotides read TGTGCCAGCAGGGAAGGGTCGGTTACCTCCTACGAGCAGTACTTC.

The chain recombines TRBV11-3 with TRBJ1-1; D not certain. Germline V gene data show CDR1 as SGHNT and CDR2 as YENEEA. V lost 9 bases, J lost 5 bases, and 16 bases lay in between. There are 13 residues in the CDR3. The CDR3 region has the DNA TGTGCCAGTCAGAGGGCTGGCGGGACTGAAGCTTTCTTT. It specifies CASQRAGGTEAFF.

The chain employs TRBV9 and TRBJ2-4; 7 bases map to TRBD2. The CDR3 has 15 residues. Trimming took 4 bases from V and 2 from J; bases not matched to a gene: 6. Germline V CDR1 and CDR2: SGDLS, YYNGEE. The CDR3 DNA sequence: TGTGCCAGCAGCATTGGCGGGGGAACCAAAAACATTCAGTACTTC. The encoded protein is CASSIGGGTKNIQYF.

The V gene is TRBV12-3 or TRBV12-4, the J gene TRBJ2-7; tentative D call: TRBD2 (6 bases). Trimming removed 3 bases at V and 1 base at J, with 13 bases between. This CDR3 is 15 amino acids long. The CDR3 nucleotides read TGTGCCAGCAGTTTGGGCGGGGCCCCATCCTACGAGCAGTACTTC. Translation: CASSLGGAPSYEQYF.

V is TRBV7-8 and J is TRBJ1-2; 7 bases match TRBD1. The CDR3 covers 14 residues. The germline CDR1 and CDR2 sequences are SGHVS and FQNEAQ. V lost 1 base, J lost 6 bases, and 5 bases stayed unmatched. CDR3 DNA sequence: TGTGCCAGCAGCTTAGTACCTACAGGGGATGGCTACACCTTC. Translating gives CASSLVPTGDGYTF.

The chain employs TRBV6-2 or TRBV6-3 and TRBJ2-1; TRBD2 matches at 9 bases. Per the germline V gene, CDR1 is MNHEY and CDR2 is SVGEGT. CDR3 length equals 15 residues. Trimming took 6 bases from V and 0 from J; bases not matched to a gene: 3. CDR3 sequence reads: CASRVSGSSYNEQFF. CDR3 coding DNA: TGTGCCAGCAGGGTTAGCGGGAGCTCCTACAATGAGCAGTTCTTC.

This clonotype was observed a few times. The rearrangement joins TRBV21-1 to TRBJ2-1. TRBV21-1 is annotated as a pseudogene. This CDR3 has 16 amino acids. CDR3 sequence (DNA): TGTGCCAGCAGCAAATGGTGCGGGAGTTCCTACAATGAGCAGTTCTTC. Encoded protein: CASSKWCGSSYNEQFF.

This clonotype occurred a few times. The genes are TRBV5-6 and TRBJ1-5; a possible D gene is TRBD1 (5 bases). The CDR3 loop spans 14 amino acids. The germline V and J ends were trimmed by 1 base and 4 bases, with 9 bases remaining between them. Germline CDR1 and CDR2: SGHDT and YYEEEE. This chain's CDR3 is CASSLYQGNQPQHF. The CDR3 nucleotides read TGTGCCAGCAGCTTGTATCAGGGTAATCAGCCCCAGCATTTT.

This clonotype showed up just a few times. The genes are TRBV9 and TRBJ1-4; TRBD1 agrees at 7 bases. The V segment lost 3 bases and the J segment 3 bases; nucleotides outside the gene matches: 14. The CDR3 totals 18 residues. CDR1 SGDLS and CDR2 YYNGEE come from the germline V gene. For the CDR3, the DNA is TGTGCCAGCAGCGCCAGGCAGGGGGGACAATTCGCTAATGAAAAACTGTTTTTT. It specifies CASSARQGGQFANEKLFF.

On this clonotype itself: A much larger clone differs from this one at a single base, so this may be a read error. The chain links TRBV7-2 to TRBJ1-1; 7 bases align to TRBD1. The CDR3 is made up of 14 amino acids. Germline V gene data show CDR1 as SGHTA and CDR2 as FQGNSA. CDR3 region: CASSYRQGRTEALF. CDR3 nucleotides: TGTGCCAGCAGCTACAGACAGGGACGCACTGAAGCTCTCTTT.

The CDR3 reads CASSHGTGKYYEQYF. CDR3 DNA: TGCGCCAGCAGCCACGGGACGGGAAAATACTACGAGCAGTACTTC. The rearrangement links TRBV4-1 to TRBJ2-7; D tentatively reads TRBD1 or TRBD2 (5 bases each). Germline V gene lookup returns CDR1 MGHRA and CDR2 YSYEKL. V was shortened by 3 bases and J by 3 bases, with 15 bases between the two germline ends. The CDR3 runs to 15 residues.

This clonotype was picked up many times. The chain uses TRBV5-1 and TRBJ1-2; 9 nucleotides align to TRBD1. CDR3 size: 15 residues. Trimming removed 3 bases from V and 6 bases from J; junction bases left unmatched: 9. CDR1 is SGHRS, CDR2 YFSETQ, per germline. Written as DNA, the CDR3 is TGCGCCAGCAGCTCCGGGACAGGGCGTTCGGATGGCTACACCTTC. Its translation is CASSSGTGRSDGYTF.

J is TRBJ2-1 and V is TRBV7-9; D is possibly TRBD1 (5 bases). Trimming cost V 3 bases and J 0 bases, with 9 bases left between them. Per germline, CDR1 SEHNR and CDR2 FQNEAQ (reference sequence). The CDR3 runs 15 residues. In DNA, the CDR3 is TGTGCCAGCAGCTTGAAGGGGCGCTCCTACAATGAGCAGTTCTTC. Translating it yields CASSLKGRSYNEQFF.

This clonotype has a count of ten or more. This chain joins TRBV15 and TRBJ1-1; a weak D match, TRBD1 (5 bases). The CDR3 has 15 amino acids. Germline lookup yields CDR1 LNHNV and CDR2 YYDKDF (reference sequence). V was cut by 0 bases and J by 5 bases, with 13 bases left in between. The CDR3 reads CATSRDKGRGTEAFF. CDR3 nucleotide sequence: TGTGCCACCAGCAGAGATAAGGGGCGTGGAACTGAAGCTTTCTTT.

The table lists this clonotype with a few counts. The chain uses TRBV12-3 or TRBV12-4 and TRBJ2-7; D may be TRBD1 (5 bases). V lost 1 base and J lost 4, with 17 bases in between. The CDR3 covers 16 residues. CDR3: CASSLGWGQGEYEQYF. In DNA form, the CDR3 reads TGTGCCAGCAGTTTAGGGTGGGGCCAGGGCGAATACGAGCAGTACTTC.

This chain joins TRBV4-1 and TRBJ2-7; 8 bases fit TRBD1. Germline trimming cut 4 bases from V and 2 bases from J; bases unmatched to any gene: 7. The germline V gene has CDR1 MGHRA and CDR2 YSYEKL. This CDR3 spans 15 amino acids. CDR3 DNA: TGCGCCAGCAGCCCCTCTCAGGGGGCGACCTACGAGCAGTACTTC. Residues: CASSPSQGATYEQYF.

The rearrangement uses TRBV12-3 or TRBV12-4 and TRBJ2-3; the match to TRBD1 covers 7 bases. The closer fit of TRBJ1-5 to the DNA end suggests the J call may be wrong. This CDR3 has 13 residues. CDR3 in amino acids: CASSILGTDTQHF. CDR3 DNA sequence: TGTGCCAGCAGCATCCTCGGGACAGATACGCAGCATTTT.

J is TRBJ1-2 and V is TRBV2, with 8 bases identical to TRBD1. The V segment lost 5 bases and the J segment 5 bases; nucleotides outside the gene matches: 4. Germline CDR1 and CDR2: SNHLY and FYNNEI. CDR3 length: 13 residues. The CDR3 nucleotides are TGTGCCAGCAGTCTCCAGGGGGCTTATGGCTACACCTTC. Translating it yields CASSLQGAYGYTF.

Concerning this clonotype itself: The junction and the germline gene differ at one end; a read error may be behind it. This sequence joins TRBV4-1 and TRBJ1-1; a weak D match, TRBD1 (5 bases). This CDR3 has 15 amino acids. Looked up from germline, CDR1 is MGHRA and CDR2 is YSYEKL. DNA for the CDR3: TGCGCCGGCAGCCTCGGGGCACCGGGAGAAAATGAAGCTTTCTTT. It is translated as CAGSLGAPGENEAFF.

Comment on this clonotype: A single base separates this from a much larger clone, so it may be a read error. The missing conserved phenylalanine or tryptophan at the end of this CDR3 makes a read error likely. The CDR3 nucleotides are TGTGCCAGCAGCCCGACCAACCAAGAGACCCAGTACTCC. The encoded protein is CASSPTNQETQYS. This chain links TRBV9 with TRBJ2-5, with D unresolved. V gave up 4 bases and J gave up 0 bases, with 7 bases separating them. This CDR3 is built from 13 residues. In germline, CDR1 is SGDLS, CDR2 YYNGEE.

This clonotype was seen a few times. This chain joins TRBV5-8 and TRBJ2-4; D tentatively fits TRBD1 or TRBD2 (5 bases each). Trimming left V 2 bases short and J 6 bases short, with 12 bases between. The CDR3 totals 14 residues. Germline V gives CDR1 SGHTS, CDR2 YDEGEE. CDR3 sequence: CASSLGRGVNIQYF. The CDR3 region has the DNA TGTGCCAGCAGCTTAGGTAGAGGGGTAAACATTCAGTACTTC.